A single sample gave rise to the 14 T cell receptor beta chains below, sequenced in a study of T cell responses to AZD1222 COVID-19 vaccine. Generated by immunoSEQ multiplex PCR, the TCRdb table keeps only in-frame clones and is missing some. The sample lists roughly 180,000 clones, approximately 90% occurring once. Sequences were derived from peripheral blood, sampled on day 0 of AZD1222 vaccination. These TCRs come from an adult in good health.

The chain uses TRBV19 and TRBJ1-6; D not resolved. This CDR3 comprises 18 residues. V lost 4 bases and J 0 bases, leaving 16 bases between the germline ends. Germline V CDR1 and CDR2: LNHDA, SQIVND (reference sequence). In nucleotides, the CDR3 is TGTGCCAGTAGTACCCTCCCGGGCCAAAGCTCCTATAATTCACCCCTCCACTTT. It yields the protein CASSTLPGQSSYNSPLHF.

J is TRBJ1-2 and V is TRBV5-1, with no clear D. The CDR3 is 13 residues long. V was cut by 0 bases and J by 12 bases, with 15 bases left in between. CDR1 is SGHRS, CDR2 YFSETQ, per germline. In DNA, the CDR3 is TGCGCCAGCAGCTTGGCTGGTAGGTCACTAAACACCTTC. Protein sequence: CASSLAGRSLNTF.

V gene TRBV6-5 combines with J gene TRBJ1-4, with D tentatively TRBD1 (6 bases). Germline CDR1 is MNHEY and CDR2 is SVGAGI. Trimming cost V 6 bases and J 3 bases, with 11 bases left between them. This CDR3 spans 14 amino acids. CDR3 in amino acids: CASRLRGSNEKLFF. As DNA, the CDR3 is TGTGCCAGCAGACTCAGGGGATCTAATGAAAAACTGTTTTTT.

The chain couples TRBV3-1 (or the pseudogene TRBV3-2) to TRBJ2-5; 7 bases agree with TRBD2. The germline CDR1 and CDR2 sequences are LGHDT and YNNKEL (reference sequence). This CDR3 is 18 amino acids long. V was pared by 1 base and J by 2 bases, with 13 bases of the junction left unmatched. The CDR3 coding sequence is TGTGCCAGCAGCCAAGGGCGCCTAGCGGAAATATTACAAGAGACCCAGTACTTC. It translates to CASSQGRLAEILQETQYF.

V and J are TRBV5-6 and TRBJ1-5, with a tentative D call TRBD1 (5 bases). The CDR3 loop spans 15 amino acids. Germline CDR1 SGHDT, CDR2 YYEEEE. Trimming cost V 4 bases and J 0 bases, with 11 bases left between them. The CDR3 DNA is TGTGCCAGCAGCACGGGACTCTATAGCAATCAGCCCCAGCATTTT. It translates to CASSTGLYSNQPQHF.

This clone was detected only a few times. The CDR3 nucleotides read TGCAGTGTTCTTTCTGGAAACACCATATATTTT. Its protein is CSVLSGNTIYF. This rearrangement joins TRBV20-1 to TRBJ1-3, with D hard to call. Germline CDR1 DFQATT, CDR2 SNEGSKA (reference sequence). The CDR3 spans 11 residues. V lost 7 bases and J 1 base, leaving 5 bases between the germline ends.

This clone was recorded only once. This chain joins TRBV30 and TRBJ1-2, with no clear D. The V end was cut by 0 bases, the J end by 3 bases, with 11 bases between. The CDR3 spans 14 residues. Germline CDR1 is GTSNPN and CDR2 is SVGIG (reference sequence). The DNA for the CDR3 is TGTGCCTGGAGTGTACTACGCAGCGACTATGGCTACACCTTC. Protein: CAWSVLRSDYGYTF.

CDR3 region: CATPDREGVEAFF. CDR3 in DNA: TGTGCCACCCCCGACAGGGAGGGGGTTGAAGCTTTCTTT. The rearrangement links TRBV2 to TRBJ1-1; 7 bases map to TRBD1. V shed 10 bases, J shed 7 bases, and the junction held 12 bases outside the gene matches. The germline gives CDR1 SNHLY, CDR2 FYNNEI. The CDR3 sequence is 13 residues long.

The chain employs TRBV18 and TRBJ2-7; D is uncertain. The CDR3 is 11 residues long. Germline CDR1 KGHSH, CDR2 LQKENI. V was trimmed by 6 bases and J by 0 bases, leaving 3 bases between them. CDR3 nucleotides: TGTGCCAGCTCGTTCTCCTACGAGCAGTACTTC. Protein: CASSFSYEQYF. The full variable domain, in which reference TRBV18 and TRBJ2-7 provide the parts outside the CDR3, is NAGVMQNPRHLVRRRGQEARLRCSPMKGHSHVYWYRQLPEEGLKFMVYLQKENIIDESGMPKERFSAEFPKEGPSILRIQQVVRGDSAAYFCASSFSYEQYFGPGTRLTVT.

The V and J genes are TRBV28 and TRBJ1-6, with 7 bases matching TRBD1. This CDR3 contains 15 residues. J was trimmed by 5 bases and V by 6 bases; bases with no gene match: 7. CDR1 MDHEN and CDR2 SYDVKM come from the germline V gene. The CDR3 nucleotides are TGTGCCAGCAGAATTGGGACAGTAGATAATTCACCCCTCCACTTT. Translated: CASRIGTVDNSPLHF.

CDR3 loop: CASSLGGREETQYF. CDR3 coding DNA: TGTGCCAGCAGCTTAGGCGGGAGAGAAGAGACCCAGTACTTC. The chain combines TRBV5-4 with TRBJ2-5; 7 nucleotides line up with TRBD2. This CDR3 has 14 amino acids. CDR1 SGHNT and CDR2 YYREEE come from the germline V gene (reference sequence). V trimming: 2 bases; J trimming: 3 bases; junction bases outside the gene matches: 4.

This chain links TRBV5-4 with TRBJ2-3; D call uncertain. Germline V lookup: CDR1 SGHNT, CDR2 YYREEE (reference sequence). CDR3 length: 14 residues. The V gene lost 0 bases and the J gene lost 3 bases, with 8 bases spanning the gap. The chain's CDR3 is CASSLGRRTDTQYF. The DNA for the CDR3 is TGTGCCAGCAGCTTGGGCAGGCGTACAGATACGCAGTATTTT.

The chain combines TRBV9 with TRBJ1-2, with D possibly TRBD1 on 6 matching bases. The germline V and J ends were trimmed by 4 bases and 2 bases, with 15 bases remaining between them. The germline V gene encodes CDR1 SGDLS and CDR2 YYNGEE. The CDR3 covers 15 residues. The CDR3 sequence: CASSTRTDSNYGYTF. CDR3 bases: TGTGCCAGCAGCACCCGGACAGACTCGAACTATGGCTACACCTTC.

The chain couples TRBV6-5 to TRBJ1-2, with 9 bases matching TRBD1. This CDR3 spans 12 amino acids. The germline CDR1 and CDR2 sequences are MNHEY and SVGAGI. V lost 6 bases and J lost 11; bases outside the gene matches: 7. CDR3 bases: TGTGCCAGCAGACAAGACAGGGGGTGGTACACCTTC. Its translation: CASRQDRGWYTF.